The 3 T cell receptor beta chains below were found in one sample sequenced in a study of shared clonotypes between healthy human individuals. The table came from immunoSEQ multiplex PCR; TCRdb's copy has only in-frame clones and leaves some out. The table has roughly 1 million clones, about 80% seen once; the top ten hold 1.2% to 1.5%. Input material: memory CD4+ T cells sorted from blood. As to subset: CD45RA-negative fraction. The source is a man younger than 35 in good health.

The V call is TRBV28, the J call TRBJ2-5; 8 bases align to TRBD2. V lost 5 bases and J lost 3; bases outside the gene matches: 8. CDR1 and CDR2 from the germline V gene are MDHEN and SYDVKM. The CDR3 runs 15 residues. The CDR3 DNA follows: TGTGCCAGCAGTCCTAGCGGGTTGGGAAAAGAGACCCAGTACTTC. This translates into CASSPSGLGKETQYF.

This clone was counted only a few times. Other DNA sequences in the same sample also yield this CDR3. The rearrangement links TRBV5-1 to TRBJ2-7; a weak D match, TRBD1 (6 bases). Germline assignment: CDR1 SGHRS and CDR2 YFSETQ. V was pared by 3 bases and J by 2 bases, with 9 bases between. This CDR3 contains 13 residues. Written as DNA, the CDR3 is TGCGCCAGCAGCTCTGGACAGACCTACGAGCAGTACTTC. It encodes CASSSGQTYEQYF. Based on the CDR3 plus reference TRBV5-1 and TRBJ2-7, the full variable domain is KAGVTQTPRYLIKTRGQQVTLSCSPISGHRSVSWYQQTPGQGLQFLFEYFSETQRNKGNFPGRFSGRQFSNSRSEMNVSTLELGDSALYLCASSSGQTYEQYFGPGTRLTVT.

V is TRBV10-3 and J is TRBJ1-1; 9 nucleotides match TRBD1. From germline, CDR1 is ENHRY and CDR2 SYGVKD. V was pared by 10 bases and J by 1 base, with 7 bases of the junction left unmatched. This CDR3 has 14 residues. As DNA, the CDR3 is TGTGCCACGGCGCGGGACAGGGCGAACACTGAAGCTTTCTTT. This sequence encodes CATARDRANTEAFF.